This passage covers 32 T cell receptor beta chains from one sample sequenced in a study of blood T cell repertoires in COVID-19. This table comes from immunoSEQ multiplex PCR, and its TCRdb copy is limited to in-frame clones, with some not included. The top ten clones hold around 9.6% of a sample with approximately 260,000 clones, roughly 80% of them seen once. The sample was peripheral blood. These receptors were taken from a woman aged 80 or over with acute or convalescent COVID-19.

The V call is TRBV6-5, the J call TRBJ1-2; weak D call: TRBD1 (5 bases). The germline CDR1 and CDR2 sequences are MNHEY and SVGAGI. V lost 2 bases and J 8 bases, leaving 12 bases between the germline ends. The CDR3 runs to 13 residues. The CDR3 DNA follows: TGTGCCAGCAGTTACGCGACAGCCCTAGGCTACACCTTC. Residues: CASSYATALGYTF.

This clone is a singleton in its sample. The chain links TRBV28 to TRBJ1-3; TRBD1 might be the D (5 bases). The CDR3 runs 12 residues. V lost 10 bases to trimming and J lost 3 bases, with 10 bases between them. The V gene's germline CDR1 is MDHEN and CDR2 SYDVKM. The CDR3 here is CATLGVGNTIYF. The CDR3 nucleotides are TGTGCCACCCTAGGGGTTGGAAACACCATATATTTT.

The CDR3 sequence: CATAVYTGYTEAFF. Here the CDR3 DNA reads TGTGCCACCGCCGTTTACACAGGCTACACTGAAGCTTTCTTT. The gene calls are TRBV10-3 and TRBJ1-1, with a possible D match to TRBD1 (5 bases). Germline CDR1 is ENHRY and CDR2 is SYGVKD. CDR3 size: 14 residues. The V gene lost 10 bases and the J gene lost 3 bases, with 18 bases spanning the gap.

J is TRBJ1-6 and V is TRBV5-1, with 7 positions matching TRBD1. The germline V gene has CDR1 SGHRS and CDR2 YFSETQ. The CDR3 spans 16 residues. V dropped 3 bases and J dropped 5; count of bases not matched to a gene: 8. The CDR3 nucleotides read TGCGCCAGCAGCTCGCTATCCGGGACAGATAATTCACCCCTCCACTTT. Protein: CASSSLSGTDNSPLHF. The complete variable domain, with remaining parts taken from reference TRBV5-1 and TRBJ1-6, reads KAGVTQTPRYLIKTRGQQVTLSCSPISGHRSVSWYQQTPGQGLQFLFEYFSETQRNKGNFPGRFSGRQFSNSRSEMNVSTLELGDSALYLCASSSLSGTDNSPLHFGNGTRLTVT.

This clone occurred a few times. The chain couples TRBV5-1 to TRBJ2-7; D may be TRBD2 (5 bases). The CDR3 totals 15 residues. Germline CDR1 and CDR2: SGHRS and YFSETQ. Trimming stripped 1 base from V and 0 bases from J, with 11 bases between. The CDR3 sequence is CASSLSGVGSYEQYF. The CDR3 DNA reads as TGCGCCAGCAGCTTGAGCGGAGTGGGCTCCTACGAGCAGTACTTC.

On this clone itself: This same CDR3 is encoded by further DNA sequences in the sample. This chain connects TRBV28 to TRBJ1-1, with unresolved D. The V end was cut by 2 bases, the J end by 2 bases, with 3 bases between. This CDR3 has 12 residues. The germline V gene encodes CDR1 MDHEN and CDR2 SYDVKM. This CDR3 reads CASSLPNTEAFF. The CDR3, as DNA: TGTGCCAGCAGTTTACCTAACACTGAAGCTTTCTTT.

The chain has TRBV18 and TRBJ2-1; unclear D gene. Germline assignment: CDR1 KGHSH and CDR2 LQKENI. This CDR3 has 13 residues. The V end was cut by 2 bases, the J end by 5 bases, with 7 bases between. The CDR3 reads CASSPNRNNEQFF. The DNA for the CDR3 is TGTGCCAGCTCACCAAATAGAAACAATGAGCAGTTCTTC. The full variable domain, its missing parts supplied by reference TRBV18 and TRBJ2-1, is NAGVMQNPRHLVRRRGQEARLRCSPMKGHSHVYWYRQLPEEGLKFMVYLQKENIIDESGMPKERFSAEFPKEGPSILRIQQVVRGDSAAYFCASSPNRNNEQFFGPGTRLTVL.

CDR3 protein: CASRPGQMSGNTIYF. DNA for the CDR3: TGTGCCAGTAGACCGGGACAGATGTCTGGAAACACCATATATTTT. The gene calls are TRBV19 and TRBJ1-3, with TRBD1 identical over 7 bases. CDR1 and CDR2 (germline): LNHDA, SQIVND (reference sequence). The CDR3 length is 15 residues. V was clipped by 6 bases and J by 1 base; unmatched bases: 6.

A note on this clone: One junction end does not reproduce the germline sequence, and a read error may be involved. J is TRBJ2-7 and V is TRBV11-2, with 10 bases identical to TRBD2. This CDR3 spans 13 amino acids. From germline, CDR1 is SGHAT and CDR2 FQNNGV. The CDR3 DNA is TGTGCCAGCAGCTTAGGATCAACTAGCGGGGTTTCCTTC. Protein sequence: CASSLGSTSGVSF.

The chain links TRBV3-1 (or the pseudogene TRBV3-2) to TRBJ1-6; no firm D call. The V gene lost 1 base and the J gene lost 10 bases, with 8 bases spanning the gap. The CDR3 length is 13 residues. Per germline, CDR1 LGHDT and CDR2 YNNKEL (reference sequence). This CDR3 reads CASSQVRESPLHF. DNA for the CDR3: TGTGCCAGCAGCCAAGTTCGGGAATCACCCCTCCACTTT.

DNA for the CDR3: TGCAGTGCTAGTGGGGACAACAATCAGCCCCAGCATTTT. Protein product: CSASGDNNQPQHF. This chain links TRBV20-1 with TRBJ1-5; possibly TRBD1 for D (6 bases). Trimming left V 3 bases short and J 3 bases short, with 9 bases between. This CDR3 is 13 amino acids long. CDR1 and CDR2 (germline): DFQATT, SNEGSKA (reference sequence).

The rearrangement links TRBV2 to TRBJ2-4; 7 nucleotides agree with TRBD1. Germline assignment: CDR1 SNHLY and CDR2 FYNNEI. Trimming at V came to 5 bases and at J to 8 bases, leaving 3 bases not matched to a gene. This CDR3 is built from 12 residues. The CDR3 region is CASSYRGDIQYF. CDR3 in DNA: TGTGCCAGCAGTTACAGGGGAGACATTCAGTACTTC.

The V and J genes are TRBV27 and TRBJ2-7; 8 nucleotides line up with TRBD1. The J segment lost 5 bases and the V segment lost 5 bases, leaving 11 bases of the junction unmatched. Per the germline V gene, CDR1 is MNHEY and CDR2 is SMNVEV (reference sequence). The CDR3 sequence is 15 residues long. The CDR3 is CASSLRQGRLDEQYF. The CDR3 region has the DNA TGTGCCAGCAGTCTCCGACAGGGGCGGTTGGACGAGCAGTACTTC.

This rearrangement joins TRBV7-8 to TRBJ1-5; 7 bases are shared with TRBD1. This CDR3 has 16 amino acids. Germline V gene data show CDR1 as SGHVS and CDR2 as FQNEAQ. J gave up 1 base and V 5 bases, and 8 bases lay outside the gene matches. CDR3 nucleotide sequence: TGTGCCAGCAGCCCTCGGACAGGTGGAAGCAATCAGCCCCAGCATTTT. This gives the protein CASSPRTGGSNQPQHF.

CDR3 protein: CASSEAPTGAVQPQHF. Written as DNA, the CDR3 is TGTGCCAGCAGTGAAGCGCCCACAGGGGCCGTGCAGCCCCAGCATTTT. The chain links TRBV2 to TRBJ1-5, with TRBD1 identical over 7 bases. Trimming at V came to 0 bases and at J to 7 bases, leaving 9 bases not matched to a gene. In germline, CDR1 is SNHLY, CDR2 FYNNEI. This CDR3 spans 16 amino acids.

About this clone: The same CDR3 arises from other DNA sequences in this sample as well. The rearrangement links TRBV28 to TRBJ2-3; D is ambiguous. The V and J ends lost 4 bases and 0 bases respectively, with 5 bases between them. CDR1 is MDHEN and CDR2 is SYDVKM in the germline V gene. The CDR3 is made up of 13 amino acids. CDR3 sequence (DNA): TGTGCCAGCAGTTCCCCAAGCACAGATACGCAGTATTTT. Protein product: CASSSPSTDTQYF.

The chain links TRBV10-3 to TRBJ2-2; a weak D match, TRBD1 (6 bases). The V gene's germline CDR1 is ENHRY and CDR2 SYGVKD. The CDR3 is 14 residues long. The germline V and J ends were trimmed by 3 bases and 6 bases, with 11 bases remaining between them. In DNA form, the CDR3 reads TGTGCCATCAGTGATCCTAAGGGGGCCGGGGAGCTGTTTTTT. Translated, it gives CAISDPKGAGELFF.

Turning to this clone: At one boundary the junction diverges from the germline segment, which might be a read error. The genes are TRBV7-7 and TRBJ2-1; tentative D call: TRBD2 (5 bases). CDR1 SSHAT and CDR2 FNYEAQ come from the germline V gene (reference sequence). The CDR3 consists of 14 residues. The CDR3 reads CASSPGAGYNEQFF. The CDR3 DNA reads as TGTGCTAGCAGCCCAGGTGCGGGCTACAATGAGCAGTTCTTC.

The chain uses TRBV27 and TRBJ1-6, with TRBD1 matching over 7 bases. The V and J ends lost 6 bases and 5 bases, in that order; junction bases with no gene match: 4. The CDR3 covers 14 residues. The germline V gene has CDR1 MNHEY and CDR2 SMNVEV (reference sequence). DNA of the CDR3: TGTGCCAGCAGAAAACAGGGGAATAATTCACCCCTCCACTTT. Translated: CASRKQGNNSPLHF.

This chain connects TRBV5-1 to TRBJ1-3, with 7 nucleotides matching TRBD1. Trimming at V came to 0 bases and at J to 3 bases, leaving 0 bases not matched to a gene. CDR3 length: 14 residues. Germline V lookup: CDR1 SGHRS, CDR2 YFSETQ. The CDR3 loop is CASSLGDSGNTIYF. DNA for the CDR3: TGCGCCAGCAGCTTGGGGGACAGTGGAAACACCATATATTTT. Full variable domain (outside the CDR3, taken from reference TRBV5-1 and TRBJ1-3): KAGVTQTPRYLIKTRGQQVTLSCSPISGHRSVSWYQQTPGQGLQFLFEYFSETQRNKGNFPGRFSGRQFSNSRSEMNVSTLELGDSALYLCASSLGDSGNTIYFGEGSWLTVV.

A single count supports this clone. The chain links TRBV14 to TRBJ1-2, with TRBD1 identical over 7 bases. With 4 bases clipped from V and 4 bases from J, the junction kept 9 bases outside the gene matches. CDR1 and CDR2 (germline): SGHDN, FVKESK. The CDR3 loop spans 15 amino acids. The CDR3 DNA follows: TGTGCCAGCAGCCTAGACGGACAGGAGTTCTATGGCTACACCTTC. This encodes CASSLDGQEFYGYTF.

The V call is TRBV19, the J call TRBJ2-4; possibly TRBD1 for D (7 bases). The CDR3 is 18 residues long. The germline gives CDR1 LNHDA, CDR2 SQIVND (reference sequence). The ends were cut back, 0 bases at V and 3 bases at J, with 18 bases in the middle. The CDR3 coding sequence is TGTGCCAGTAGTATAGATTGGGCCAGGGGGGACTTCAAAAACATTCAGTACTTC. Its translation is CASSIDWARGDFKNIQYF. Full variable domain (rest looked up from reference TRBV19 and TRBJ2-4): DGGITQSPKYLFRKEGQNVTLSCEQNLNHDAMYWYRQDPGQGLRLIYYSQIVNDFQKGDIAEGYSVSREKKESFPLTVTSAQKNPTAFYLCASSIDWARGDFKNIQYFGAGTRLSVL.

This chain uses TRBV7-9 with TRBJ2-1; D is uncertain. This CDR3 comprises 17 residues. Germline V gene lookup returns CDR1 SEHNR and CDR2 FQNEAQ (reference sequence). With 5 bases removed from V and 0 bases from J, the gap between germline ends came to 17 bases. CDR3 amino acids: CASSPPPGSVSYNEQFF. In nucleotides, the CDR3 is TGTGCCAGCAGCCCCCCCCCAGGCAGTGTCTCCTACAATGAGCAGTTCTTC.

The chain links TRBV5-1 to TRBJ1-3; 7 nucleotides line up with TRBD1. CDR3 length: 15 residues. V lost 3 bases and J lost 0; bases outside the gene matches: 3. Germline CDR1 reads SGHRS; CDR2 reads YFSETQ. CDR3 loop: CASSSQGNSGNTIYF. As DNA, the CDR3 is TGCGCCAGCAGCTCACAGGGGAACTCTGGAAACACCATATATTTT.

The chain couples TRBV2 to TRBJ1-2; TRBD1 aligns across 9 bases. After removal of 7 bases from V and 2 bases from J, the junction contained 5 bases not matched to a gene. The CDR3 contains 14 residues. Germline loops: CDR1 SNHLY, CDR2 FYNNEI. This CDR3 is CASTWDRANYGYTF. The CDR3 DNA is TGTGCCAGCACATGGGACAGGGCAAACTATGGCTACACCTTC.

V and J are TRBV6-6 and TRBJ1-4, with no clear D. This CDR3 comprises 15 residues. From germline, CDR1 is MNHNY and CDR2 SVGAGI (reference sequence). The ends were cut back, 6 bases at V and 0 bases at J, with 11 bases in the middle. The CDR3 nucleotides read TGTGCCAGCAGGGGCTACACTGCAACTAATGAAAAACTGTTTTTT. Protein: CASRGYTATNEKLFF.

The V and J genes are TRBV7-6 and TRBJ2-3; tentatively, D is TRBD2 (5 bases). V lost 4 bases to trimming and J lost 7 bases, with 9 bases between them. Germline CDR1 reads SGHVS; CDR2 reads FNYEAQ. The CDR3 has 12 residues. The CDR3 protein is CASSSSGNTQYF. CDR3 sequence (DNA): TGTGCCAGCAGCTCATCCGGGAATACGCAGTATTTT.

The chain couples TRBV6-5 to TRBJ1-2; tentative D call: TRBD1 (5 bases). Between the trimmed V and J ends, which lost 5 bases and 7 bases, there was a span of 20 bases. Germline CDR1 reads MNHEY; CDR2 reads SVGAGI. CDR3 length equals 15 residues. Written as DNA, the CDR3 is TGTGCCAGCAGTCTAAAACGGGAGGGGATGGGTGGCTACACCTTC. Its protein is CASSLKREGMGGYTF.

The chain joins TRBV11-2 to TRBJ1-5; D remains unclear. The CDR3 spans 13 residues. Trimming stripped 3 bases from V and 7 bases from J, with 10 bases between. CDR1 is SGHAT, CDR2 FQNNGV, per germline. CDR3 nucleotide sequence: TGTGCCAGCAGCTTGGGCAGTCAACAGCCCCAGCATTTT. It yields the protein CASSLGSQQPQHF.

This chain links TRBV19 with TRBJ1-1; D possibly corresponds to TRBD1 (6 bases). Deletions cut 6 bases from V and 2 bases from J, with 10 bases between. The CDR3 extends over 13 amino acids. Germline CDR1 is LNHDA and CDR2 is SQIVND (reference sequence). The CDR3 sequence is CASRGQINTEAFF. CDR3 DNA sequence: TGTGCCAGTAGAGGACAGATAAACACTGAAGCTTTCTTT.

The CDR3 sequence: CASSLPGDSLPYEQYF. The CDR3 DNA sequence: TGTGCCAGCAGTTTGCCCGGGGACAGTCTACCCTACGAGCAGTACTTC. The chain links TRBV28 to TRBJ2-7; 7 bases are a match to TRBD1. V gave up 3 bases and J gave up 2 bases; unmatched junction bases: 10. Germline CDR1 and CDR2: MDHEN and SYDVKM. The CDR3 is made up of 16 amino acids.

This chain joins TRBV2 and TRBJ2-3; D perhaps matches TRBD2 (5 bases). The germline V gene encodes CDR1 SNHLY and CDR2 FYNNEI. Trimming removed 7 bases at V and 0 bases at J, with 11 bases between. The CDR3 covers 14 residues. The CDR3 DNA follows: TGTGCCAGCAAAGACTGGACTAGCACAGATACGCAGTATTTT. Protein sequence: CASKDWTSTDTQYF.